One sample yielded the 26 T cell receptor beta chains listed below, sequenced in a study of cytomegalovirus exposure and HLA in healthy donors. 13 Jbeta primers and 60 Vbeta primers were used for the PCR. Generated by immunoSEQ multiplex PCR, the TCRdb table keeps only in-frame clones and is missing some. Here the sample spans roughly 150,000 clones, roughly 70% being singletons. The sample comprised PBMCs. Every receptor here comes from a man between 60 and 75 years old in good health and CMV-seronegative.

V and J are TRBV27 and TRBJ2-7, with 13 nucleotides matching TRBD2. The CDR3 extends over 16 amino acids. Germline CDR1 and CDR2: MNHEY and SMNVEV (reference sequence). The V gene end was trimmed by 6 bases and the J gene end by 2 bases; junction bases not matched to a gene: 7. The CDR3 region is CASRQTLAGGPYEQYF. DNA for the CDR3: TGTGCCAGCAGACAGACACTAGCGGGAGGGCCCTACGAGCAGTACTTC.

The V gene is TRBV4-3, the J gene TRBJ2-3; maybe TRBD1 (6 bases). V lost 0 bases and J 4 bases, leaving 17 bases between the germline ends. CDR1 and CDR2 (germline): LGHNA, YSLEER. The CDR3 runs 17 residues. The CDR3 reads CASSQDLANRVSDTQYF. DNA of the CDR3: TGCGCCAGCAGCCAAGATCTGGCTAACAGGGTGTCAGATACGCAGTATTTT.

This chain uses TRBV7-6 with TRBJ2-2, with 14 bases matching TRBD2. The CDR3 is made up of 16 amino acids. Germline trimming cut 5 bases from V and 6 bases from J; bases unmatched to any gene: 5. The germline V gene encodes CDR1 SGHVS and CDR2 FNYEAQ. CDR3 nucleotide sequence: TGTGCCAGCAGCCCTCGGGGACTAGCGGGAGCCGGGGAGCTGTTTTTT. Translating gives CASSPRGLAGAGELFF. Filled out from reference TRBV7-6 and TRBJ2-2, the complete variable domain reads GAGVSQSPRYKVTKRGQDVALRCDPISGHVSLYWYRQALGQGPEFLTYFNYEAQQDKSGLPNDRFSAERPEGSISTLTIQRTEQRDSAMYRCASSPRGLAGAGELFFGEGSRLTVL.

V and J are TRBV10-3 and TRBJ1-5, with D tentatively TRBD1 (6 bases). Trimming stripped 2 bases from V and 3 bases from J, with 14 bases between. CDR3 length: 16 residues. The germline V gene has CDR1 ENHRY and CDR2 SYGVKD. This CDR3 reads CAISERTAEANQPQHF. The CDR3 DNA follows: TGTGCCATCAGTGAGAGGACAGCGGAAGCCAATCAGCCCCAGCATTTT.

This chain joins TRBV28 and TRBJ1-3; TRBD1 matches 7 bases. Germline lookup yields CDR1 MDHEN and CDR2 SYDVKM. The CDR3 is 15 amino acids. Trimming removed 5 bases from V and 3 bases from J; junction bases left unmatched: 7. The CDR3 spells CASSPPRGLGNTIYF. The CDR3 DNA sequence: TGTGCCAGCAGTCCCCCAAGGGGGCTTGGAAACACCATATATTTT.

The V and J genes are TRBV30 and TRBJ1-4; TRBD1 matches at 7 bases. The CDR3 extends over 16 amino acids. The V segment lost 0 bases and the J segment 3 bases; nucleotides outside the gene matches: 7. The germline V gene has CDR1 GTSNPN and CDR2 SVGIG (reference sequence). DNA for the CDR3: TGTGCCTGGAGTGTACGGTGGGGACAGCCTAATGAAAAACTGTTTTTT. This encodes CAWSVRWGQPNEKLFF.

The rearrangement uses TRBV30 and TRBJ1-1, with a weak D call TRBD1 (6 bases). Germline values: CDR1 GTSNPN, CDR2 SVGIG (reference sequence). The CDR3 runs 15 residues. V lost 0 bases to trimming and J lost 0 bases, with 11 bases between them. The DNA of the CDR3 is TGTGCCTGGAGTGTACTTGGGGGCTTGAACACTGAAGCTTTCTTT. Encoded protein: CAWSVLGGLNTEAFF.

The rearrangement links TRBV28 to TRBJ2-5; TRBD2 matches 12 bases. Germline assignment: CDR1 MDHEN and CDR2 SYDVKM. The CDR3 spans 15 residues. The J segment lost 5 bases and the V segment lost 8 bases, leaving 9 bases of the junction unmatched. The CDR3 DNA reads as TGTGCCAGCTGGACCGGGACTAGCGGGTTGGAGACCCAGTACTTC. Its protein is CASWTGTSGLETQYF.

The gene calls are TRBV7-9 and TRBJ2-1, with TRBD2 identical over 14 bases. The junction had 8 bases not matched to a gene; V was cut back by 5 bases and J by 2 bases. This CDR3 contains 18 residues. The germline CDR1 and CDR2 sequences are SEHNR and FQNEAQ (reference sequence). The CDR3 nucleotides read TGTGCCAGCAGCCGGGGACTAGCGGGAGTACCAACCTACAATGAGCAGTTCTTC. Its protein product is CASSRGLAGVPTYNEQFF.

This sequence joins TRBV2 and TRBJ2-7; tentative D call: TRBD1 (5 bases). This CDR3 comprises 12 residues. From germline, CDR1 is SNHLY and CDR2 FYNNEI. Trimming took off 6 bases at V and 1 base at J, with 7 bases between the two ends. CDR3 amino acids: CASSRTSYEQYF. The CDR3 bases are TGTGCCAGCAGCCGGACATCCTACGAGCAGTACTTC.

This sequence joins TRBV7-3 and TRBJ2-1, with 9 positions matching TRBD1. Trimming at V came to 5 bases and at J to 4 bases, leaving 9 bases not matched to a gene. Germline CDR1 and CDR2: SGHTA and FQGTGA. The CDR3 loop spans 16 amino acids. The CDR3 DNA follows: TGTGCCAGCAGCCCATTAGGAGGACAGGGGTACAATGAGCAGTTCTTC. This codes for CASSPLGGQGYNEQFF.

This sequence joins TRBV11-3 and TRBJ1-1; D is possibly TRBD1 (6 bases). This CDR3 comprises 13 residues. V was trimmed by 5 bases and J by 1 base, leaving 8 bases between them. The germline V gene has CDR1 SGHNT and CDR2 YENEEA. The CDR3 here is CASSRGANTEAFF. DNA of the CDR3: TGTGCCAGCAGCCGGGGGGCGAACACTGAAGCTTTCTTT.

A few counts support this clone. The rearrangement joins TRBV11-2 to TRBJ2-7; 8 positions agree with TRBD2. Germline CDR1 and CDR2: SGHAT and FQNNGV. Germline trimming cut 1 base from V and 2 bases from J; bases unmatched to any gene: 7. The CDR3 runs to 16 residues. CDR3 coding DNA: TGTGCCAGCAGCTTAGTTCCTGCGGGAGGAGCCTACGAGCAGTACTTC. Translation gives CASSLVPAGGAYEQYF.

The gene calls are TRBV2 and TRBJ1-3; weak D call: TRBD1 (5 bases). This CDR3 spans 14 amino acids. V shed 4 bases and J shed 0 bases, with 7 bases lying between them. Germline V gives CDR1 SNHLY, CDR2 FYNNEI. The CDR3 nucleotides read TGTGCCAGCAGTGTAAGGGGCTCTGGAAACACCATATATTTT. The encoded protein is CASSVRGSGNTIYF.

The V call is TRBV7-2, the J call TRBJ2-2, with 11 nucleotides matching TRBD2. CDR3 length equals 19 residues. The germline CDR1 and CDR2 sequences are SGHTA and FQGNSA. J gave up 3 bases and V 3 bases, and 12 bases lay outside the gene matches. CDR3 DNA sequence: TGTGCCAGCAGCTTTACAGGGATAGCGGGAGGGCCGGACACCGGGGAGCTGTTTTTT. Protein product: CASSFTGIAGGPDTGELFF.

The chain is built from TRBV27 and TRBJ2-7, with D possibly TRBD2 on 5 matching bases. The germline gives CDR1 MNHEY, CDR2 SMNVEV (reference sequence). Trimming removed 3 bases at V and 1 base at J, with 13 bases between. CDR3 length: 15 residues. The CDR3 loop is CASSFSARGSYEQYF. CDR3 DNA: TGTGCCAGCAGTTTCAGTGCCCGGGGTTCCTACGAGCAGTACTTC.

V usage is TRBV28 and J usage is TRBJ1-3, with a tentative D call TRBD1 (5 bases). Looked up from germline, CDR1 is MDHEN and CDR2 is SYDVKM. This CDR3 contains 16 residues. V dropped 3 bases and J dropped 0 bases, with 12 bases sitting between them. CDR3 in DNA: TGTGCCAGCAGTTTTGCGGGGCGAAGCTCTGGAAACACCATATATTTT. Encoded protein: CASSFAGRSSGNTIYF.

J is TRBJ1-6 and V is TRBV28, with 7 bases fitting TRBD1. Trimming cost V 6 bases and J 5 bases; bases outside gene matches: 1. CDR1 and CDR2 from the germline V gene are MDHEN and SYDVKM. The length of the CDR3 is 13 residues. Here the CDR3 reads CASRTGNNSPLHF. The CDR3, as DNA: TGTGCCAGCAGGACAGGGAATAATTCACCCCTCCACTTT. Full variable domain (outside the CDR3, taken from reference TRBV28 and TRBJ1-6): DVKVTQSSRYLVKRTGEKVFLECVQDMDHENMFWYRQDPGLGLRLIYFSYDVKMKEKGDIPEGYSVSREKKERFSLILESASTNQTSMYLCASRTGNNSPLHFGNGTRLTVT.

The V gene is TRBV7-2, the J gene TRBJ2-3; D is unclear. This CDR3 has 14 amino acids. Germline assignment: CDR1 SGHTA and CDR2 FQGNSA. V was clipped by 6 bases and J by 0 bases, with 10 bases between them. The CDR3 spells CASSPRDSTDTQYF. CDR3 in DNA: TGTGCCAGCAGTCCAAGAGATAGCACAGATACGCAGTATTTT.

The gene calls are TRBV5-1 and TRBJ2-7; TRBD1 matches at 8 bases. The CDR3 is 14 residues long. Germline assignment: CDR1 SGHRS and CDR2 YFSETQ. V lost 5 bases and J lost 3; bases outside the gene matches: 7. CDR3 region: CASRWVTGGYEQYF. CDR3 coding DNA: TGCGCCAGCAGATGGGTAACAGGGGGCTACGAGCAGTACTTC.

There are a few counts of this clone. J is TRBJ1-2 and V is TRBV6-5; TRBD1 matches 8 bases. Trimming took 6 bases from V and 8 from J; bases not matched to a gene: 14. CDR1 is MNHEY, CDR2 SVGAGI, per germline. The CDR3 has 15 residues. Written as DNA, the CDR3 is TGTGCCAGCAGATCTCAAGCAGCAGGGGGCGGGGGCTACACCTTC. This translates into CASRSQAAGGGGYTF.

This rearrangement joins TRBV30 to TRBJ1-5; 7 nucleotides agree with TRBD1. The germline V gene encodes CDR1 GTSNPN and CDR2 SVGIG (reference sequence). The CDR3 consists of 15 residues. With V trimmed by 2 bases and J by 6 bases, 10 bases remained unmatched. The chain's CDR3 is CAWSLPGQESQPQHF. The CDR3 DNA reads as TGTGCCTGGAGTCTCCCTGGACAGGAAAGTCAGCCCCAGCATTTT. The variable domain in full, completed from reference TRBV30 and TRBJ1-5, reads SQTIHQWPATLVQPVGSPLSLECTVEGTSNPNLYWYRQAAGRGLQLLFYSVGIGQISSEVPQNLSASRPQDRQFILSSKKLLLSDSGFYLCAWSLPGQESQPQHFGDGTRLSIL.

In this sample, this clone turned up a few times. DNA of the CDR3: TGTGCCTGGAGTGGAGGGAGCGCTAATATTTATAGCAATCAGCCCCAGCATTTT. The encoded protein is CAWSGGSANIYSNQPQHF. This chain joins TRBV30 and TRBJ1-5, with D unresolved. V was pared by 1 base and J by 0 bases, with 19 bases between. This CDR3 contains 18 residues. Germline V gene data show CDR1 as GTSNPN and CDR2 as SVGIG (reference sequence).

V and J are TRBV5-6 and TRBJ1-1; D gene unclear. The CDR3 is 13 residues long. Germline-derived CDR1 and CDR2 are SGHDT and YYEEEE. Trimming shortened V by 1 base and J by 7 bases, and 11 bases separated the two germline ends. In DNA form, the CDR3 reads TGTGCCAGCAGCTTGAAGTGGGGAGTTGAAGCTTTCTTT. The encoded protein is CASSLKWGVEAFF.

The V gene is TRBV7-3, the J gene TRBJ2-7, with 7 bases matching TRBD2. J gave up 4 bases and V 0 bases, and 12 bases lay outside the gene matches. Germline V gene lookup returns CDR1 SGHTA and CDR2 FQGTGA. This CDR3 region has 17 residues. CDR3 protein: CASSLTPLPGRSYEQYF. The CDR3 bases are TGTGCCAGCAGCTTAACCCCACTTCCCGGGAGGTCGTACGAGCAGTACTTC. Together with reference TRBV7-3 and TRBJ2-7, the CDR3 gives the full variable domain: GAGVSQTPSNKVTEKGKYVELRCDPISGHTALYWYRQSLGQGPEFLIYFQGTGAADDSGLPNDRFFAVRPEGSVSTLKIQRTERGDSAVYLCASSLTPLPGRSYEQYFGPGTRLTVT.

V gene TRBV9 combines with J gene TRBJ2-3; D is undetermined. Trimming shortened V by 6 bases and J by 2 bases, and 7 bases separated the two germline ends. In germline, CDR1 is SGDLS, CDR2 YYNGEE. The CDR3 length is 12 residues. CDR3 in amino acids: CASNTHTDTQYF. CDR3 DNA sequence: TGTGCCAGCAACACACACACAGATACGCAGTATTTT.